The clone carrying this T cell receptor (beta chain) has only one observation. The antigen remains unidentified. This sample was taken from a study of CD8+ T cells in alopecia areata. Study-level information: Treatment of the treated patients consisted of oral tofacitinib, 5 to 10 mg twice daily. Scoring treated patients' severity relied on the percentage of scalp area affected. Treatment with tofacitinib (6 to 18 months) was followed by 6 months off drug. Study observations and caveats: Many expanded lesional clones persisted during tofacitinib (in both scalp and blood).

Regarding treatment: oral pan-JAK inhibitor, 5-10 mg twice daily. In each case, RNA was isolated and then reverse transcribed into cDNA as the sequencing template. Generated by immunoSEQ multiplex PCR, the TCRdb table keeps only in-frame clones and is missing some. Seen here are 150,000 to 200,000 clones, roughly 50% observed once, and the top ten hold 11%. The length of the CDR3 is 17 residues. Germline CDR1 LGHNA, CDR2 YSLEER. V shed 0 bases, J shed 2 bases, and the junction held 6 bases outside the gene matches. Material: CD8+ T cells sorted from blood, obtained at week 24, from a patient treated with tofacitinib. The gene calls are TRBV4-3 and TRBJ2-3, with 9 bases fitting TRBD2. The sequence came from a human donor with alopecia areata. Here the CDR3 DNA reads TGCGCCAGCAGCCAAGATTGGGCGGGGGGGACCACAGATACGCAGTATTTT. Protein: CASSQDWAGGTTDTQYF.